Listed here is a single TCR beta chain. Its specificity is not known. The data were obtained in a study of T cell responses to AZD1222 COVID-19 vaccine. This CDR3 is built from 14 residues. The V gene's germline CDR1 is LGHDT and CDR2 YNNKEL (reference sequence). Between the trimmed V and J ends, which lost 4 bases and 2 bases, there was a span of 10 bases. Study conclusions and caveats: Spike regions recognized by vaccine-associated CD4 TCRs spanned the protein, led by 160-218 and 743-854.

The repertoire was sequenced with immunoSEQ multiplex PCR; TCRdb's copy has only in-frame clones and lacks some. The sample has approximately 18,000 clones; 80% are singletons. The source material was peripheral blood, sampled 28 days after the second AZD1222 dose. The TCR was taken from an adult who received the AZD1222 COVID-19 vaccine. V usage is TRBV3-1 (or the pseudogene TRBV3-2) and J usage is TRBJ2-3; D remains ambiguous. Here the CDR3 reads CASSRLSLTDTQYF. CDR3 in DNA: TGTGCCAGCAGCCGACTTTCGCTCACAGATACGCAGTATTTT.